The 21 T cell receptor beta chains in this list originate from one sample, sequenced in a study of PD-L1 blockade in urothelial cancer. Libraries were prepared by immunoSEQ multiplex PCR; TCRdb keeps only in-frame clonotypes and omits some of them. The sample has around 80,000 clones, roughly 90% seen once. The source material was PBMCs, sampled around atezolizumab (anti-PD-L1) treatment. All receptors derive from a woman aged 70-85 years with urothelial cancer.

The chain carries TRBV9 and TRBJ1-2; TRBD1 matches at 9 bases. The length of the CDR3 is 15 residues. Germline CDR1 is SGDLS and CDR2 is YYNGEE. Trimming took 0 bases from V and 4 from J; bases not matched to a gene: 4. The CDR3 loop reads CASSVDGTGTYGYTF. DNA of the CDR3: TGTGCCAGCAGCGTAGATGGGACAGGGACCTATGGCTACACCTTC.

This chain links TRBV11-2 with TRBJ2-3, with D maybe TRBD2 (6 bases). Per germline, CDR1 SGHAT and CDR2 FQNNGV. Trimming cost V 5 bases and J 1 base, with 16 bases left between them. This CDR3 contains 16 residues. The CDR3 sequence: CASSLRDSEGTDTQYF. In DNA form, the CDR3 reads TGTGCCAGCAGCCTACGGGACTCCGAGGGCACAGATACGCAGTATTTT.

V and J are TRBV15 and TRBJ2-5; 10 bases are a match to TRBD1. The CDR3 consists of 14 residues. Germline V CDR1 and CDR2: LNHNV, YYDKDF (reference sequence). The J segment lost 5 bases and the V segment lost 5 bases, leaving 5 bases of the junction unmatched. As DNA, the CDR3 is TGTGCCACCAGCCCCCGGGACAGGGGTGAGACCCAGTACTTC. This gives the protein CATSPRDRGETQYF.

The rearrangement links TRBV18 to TRBJ1-1, with TRBD1 matching over 9 bases. The CDR3 is 16 amino acids. Trimming cost V 1 base and J 5 bases; bases outside gene matches: 8. Germline-derived CDR1 and CDR2 are KGHSH and LQKENI. CDR3 sequence reads: CASSPRRTGERTEAFF. The CDR3 DNA is TGTGCCAGCTCACCACGAAGGACAGGGGAAAGGACTGAAGCTTTCTTT.

The V and J genes are TRBV2 and TRBJ2-1; TRBD2 is a possible D gene (6 bases). The CDR3 extends over 12 amino acids. Trimming pared 6 bases from V and 7 bases from J, leaving 10 bases between. Germline CDR1 is SNHLY and CDR2 is FYNNEI. DNA of the CDR3: TGTGCCAGCAGGGAGGGGAGGAATGAGCAGTTCTTC. It yields the protein CASREGRNEQFF.

The V call is TRBV9, the J call TRBJ2-1; TRBD1 aligns across 8 bases. The germline V gene encodes CDR1 SGDLS and CDR2 YYNGEE. V lost 4 bases, J lost 2 bases, and 8 bases stayed unmatched. The CDR3 spans 16 residues. CDR3 sequence: CASSPGGQPAYNEQFF. In DNA, the CDR3 is TGTGCCAGCAGCCCAGGGGGCCAGCCGGCCTACAATGAGCAGTTCTTC.

The chain joins TRBV11-1 to TRBJ2-7; possible D gene TRBD2, 6 bases. The ends were cut back, 5 bases at V and 4 bases at J, with 12 bases in the middle. CDR3 length: 13 amino acids. Germline CDR1 reads SGHAT; CDR2 reads FQDESV (reference sequence). The CDR3, as DNA: TGTGCCAGCAGCCCCGGAGGGTTTTACGAGCAGTACTTC. Translating gives CASSPGGFYEQYF.

V gene TRBV5-4 combines with J gene TRBJ2-7; TRBD2 agrees at 11 bases. CDR1 is SGHNT and CDR2 is YYREEE in the germline V gene (reference sequence). The CDR3 covers 15 residues. V gave up 4 bases and J gave up 1 base; unmatched junction bases: 4. The CDR3 region has the DNA TGTGCCAGCAGCCTAGTAGCGGGGGGGTCCTACGAGCAGTACTTC. This codes for CASSLVAGGSYEQYF.

The chain recombines TRBV6-5 with TRBJ2-5; TRBD1 matches at 7 bases. The germline V gene has CDR1 MNHEY and CDR2 SVGAGI. V gave up 6 bases and J gave up 8 bases; unmatched junction bases: 9. The CDR3 totals 13 residues. As DNA, the CDR3 is TGTGCCAGCAGCAGGACAGGCCCAGGAACCCAGTACTTC. It specifies CASSRTGPGTQYF.

The V call is TRBV30, the J call TRBJ1-4; tentative D call: TRBD1 (5 bases). This CDR3 is 18 amino acids long. From germline, CDR1 is GTSNPN and CDR2 SVGIG (reference sequence). The germline V and J ends were trimmed by 3 bases and 3 bases, with 23 bases remaining between them. CDR3 amino acids: CAWRGVRGQGISNEKLFF. The DNA of the CDR3 is TGTGCCTGGAGAGGCGTTAGGGGCCAGGGTATATCTAATGAAAAACTGTTTTTT.

The chain employs TRBV5-4 and TRBJ2-3; 13 bases are shared with TRBD2. The CDR3 sequence is 18 residues long. Per germline, CDR1 SGHNT and CDR2 YYREEE (reference sequence). V lost 4 bases, J lost 0 bases, and 8 bases stayed unmatched. The DNA for the CDR3 is TGTGCCAGCAGCCATCGACCACTAGCGGGGGGGAGCACAGATACGCAGTATTTT. Its protein product is CASSHRPLAGGSTDTQYF. The full variable domain, completed using reference TRBV5-4 and TRBJ2-3, is ETGVTQSPTHLIKTRGQQVTLRCSSQSGHNTVSWYQQALGQGPQFIFQYYREEENGRGNFPPRFSGLQFPNYSSELNVNALELDDSALYLCASSHRPLAGGSTDTQYFGPGTRLTVL.

The V call is TRBV10-2, the J call TRBJ1-5; TRBD1 is a possible D gene (6 bases). V was cut by 0 bases and J by 4 bases, with 7 bases left in between. The CDR3 loop spans 14 amino acids. Germline V lookup: CDR1 WSHSY, CDR2 SAAADI. DNA for the CDR3: TGCGCCAGCAGTGAGTCTACAGGGAATCAGCCCCAGCATTTT. It is translated as CASSESTGNQPQHF.

This CDR3 is CASSLREGLSTDTQYF. The CDR3 DNA reads as TGTGCCAGCAGCTTAAGGGAGGGGCTGAGCACAGATACGCAGTATTTT. The rearrangement uses TRBV9 and TRBJ2-3, with 7 bases fitting TRBD2. The CDR3 sequence is 16 residues long. V shed 4 bases and J 0 bases; nucleotides not matched to a gene: 8. Germline V gene data show CDR1 as SGDLS and CDR2 as YYNGEE.

The rearrangement uses TRBV11-3 and TRBJ2-3, with 7 positions matching TRBD2. The CDR3 sequence is 13 residues long. V dropped 5 bases and J dropped 7; count of bases not matched to a gene: 6. The V gene's germline CDR1 is SGHNT and CDR2 YENEEA. The CDR3 here is CASSRGVTNTQYF. The CDR3 DNA sequence: TGTGCCAGCAGCCGGGGGGTGACCAATACGCAGTATTTT.

V and J are TRBV9 and TRBJ1-4; 10 nucleotides match TRBD1. Trimming took 4 bases from V and 6 from J; bases not matched to a gene: 3. Germline V gene data show CDR1 as SGDLS and CDR2 as YYNGEE. This CDR3 is 14 amino acids long. The CDR3 loop reads CASSLGTGDEKLFF. The CDR3 DNA reads TGTGCCAGCAGCTTGGGGACAGGGGATGAAAAACTGTTTTTT.

The chain is built from TRBV7-9 and TRBJ1-5, with D perhaps matching TRBD1 (6 bases). V was cut by 2 bases and J by 7 bases, with 9 bases left in between. CDR1 SEHNR and CDR2 FQNEAQ come from the germline V gene (reference sequence). The CDR3 covers 13 residues. The CDR3 reads CASSLSGEQPQHF. CDR3 nucleotide sequence: TGTGCCAGCAGCTTATCAGGGGAGCAGCCCCAGCATTTT.

The chain uses TRBV19 and TRBJ1-5, with TRBD1 matching over 8 bases. Germline lookup yields CDR1 LNHDA and CDR2 SQIVND (reference sequence). Trimming cost V 2 bases and J 5 bases; bases outside gene matches: 2. This CDR3 is 14 amino acids long. In DNA form, the CDR3 reads TGTGCCAGTAGTATATCAGGGGGCGATCAGCCCCAGCATTTT. The encoded protein is CASSISGGDQPQHF.

V usage is TRBV19 and J usage is TRBJ1-3; D might be TRBD1 (5 bases). Germline V CDR1 and CDR2: LNHDA, SQIVND (reference sequence). The CDR3 extends over 15 amino acids. The germline V and J ends were trimmed by 4 bases and 0 bases, with 10 bases remaining between them. DNA for the CDR3: TGTGCCAGTAGTAAAACAGGAGACTCTGGAAACACCATATATTTT. Its protein is CASSKTGDSGNTIYF.

J is TRBJ1-1 and V is TRBV28; a possible D gene is TRBD1 (5 bases). There are 13 residues in the CDR3. From germline, CDR1 is MDHEN and CDR2 SYDVKM. Trimming took 10 bases from V and 1 from J, leaving 13 bases between them. CDR3 in DNA: TGTGCCACCGCTGACAGACCGAACACTGAAGCTTTCTTT. Protein: CATADRPNTEAFF.

The chain joins TRBV7-8 to TRBJ2-7, with 8 bases matching TRBD1. The CDR3 totals 14 residues. Germline V gives CDR1 SGHVS, CDR2 FQNEAQ. V was pared by 1 base and J by 9 bases, with 8 bases of the junction left unmatched. The CDR3 protein is CASSLVLRTGLQYF. The CDR3 DNA sequence: TGTGCCAGCAGCTTAGTCCTTAGGACAGGGCTGCAGTACTTC. Based on the CDR3 plus reference TRBV7-8 and TRBJ2-7, the full variable domain is GAGVSQSPRYKVAKRGQDVALRCDPISGHVSLFWYQQALGQGPEFLTYFQNEAQLDKSGLPSDRFFAERPEGSVSTLKIQRTQQEDSAVYLCASSLVLRTGLQYFGPGTRLTVT.

The rearrangement joins TRBV5-6 to TRBJ2-3; 7 nucleotides agree with TRBD2. The CDR3 is 13 amino acids. V gave up 5 bases and J gave up 3 bases; unmatched junction bases: 3. Germline loops: CDR1 SGHDT, CDR2 YYEEEE. For the CDR3, the DNA is TGTGCCAGCAGTGGGAGGGGTACAGATACGCAGTATTTT. This translates into CASSGRGTDTQYF. Full variable domain (rest looked up from reference TRBV5-6 and TRBJ2-3): DAGVTQSPTHLIKTRGQQVTLRCSPKSGHDTVSWYQQALGQGPQFIFQYYEEEERQRGNFPDRFSGHQFPNYSSELNVNALLLGDSALYLCASSGRGTDTQYFGPGTRLTVL.